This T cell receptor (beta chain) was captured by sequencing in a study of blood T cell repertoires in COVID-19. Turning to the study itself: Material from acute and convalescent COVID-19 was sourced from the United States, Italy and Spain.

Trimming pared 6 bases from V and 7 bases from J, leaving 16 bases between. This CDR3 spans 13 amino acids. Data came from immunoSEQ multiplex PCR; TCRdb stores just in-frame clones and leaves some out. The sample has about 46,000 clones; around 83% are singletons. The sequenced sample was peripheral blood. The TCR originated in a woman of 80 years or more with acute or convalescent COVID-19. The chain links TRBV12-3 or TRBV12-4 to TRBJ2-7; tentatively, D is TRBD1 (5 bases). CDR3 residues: CASRNRSYGEQYF. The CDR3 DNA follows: TGTGCCAGCAGAAACAGGTCCTACGGGGAGCAGTACTTC.